These 31 T cell receptor beta chains were sequenced from one sample in a study of cytomegalovirus exposure and HLA in healthy donors. PCR used 60 Vbeta primers and 13 Jbeta primers. Repertoires were generated with immunoSEQ multiplex PCR, while TCRdb's copy carries only in-frame clones and drops some. Here the sample spans about 130,000 clones, roughly 79% being singletons. Input material: PBMCs. Receptor source: a man between 18 and 29 years old in good health and CMV-seronegative.

The J gene is TRBJ2-7, the V gene TRBV21-1; TRBD1 is the table's D call, not checked against the DNA. TRBV21-1 is listed as a pseudogene. The CDR3 has 16 residues. The CDR3 bases are TGTGCCAGCAGCAAAAAAACCGGGACAGGGGTCCACGAGCAGTACTTC. Translating gives CASSKKTGTGVHEQYF.

The chain is built from TRBV19 and TRBJ2-2; the D gene is possibly TRBD2 (6 bases). Trimming pared 7 bases from V and 4 bases from J, leaving 7 bases between. Per germline, CDR1 LNHDA and CDR2 SQIVND (reference sequence). The CDR3 is made up of 12 amino acids. The CDR3 reads CASKGLTGELFF. The CDR3 DNA follows: TGTGCCAGTAAGGGACTCACCGGGGAGCTGTTTTTT.

The rearrangement links TRBV10-3 to TRBJ2-5, with a weak D call TRBD2 (6 bases). The ends were cut back, 5 bases at V and 2 bases at J, with 12 bases in the middle. The CDR3 spans 14 residues. CDR1 and CDR2 (germline): ENHRY, SYGVKD. CDR3 amino acids: CAISPGGDQETQYF. CDR3 in DNA: TGTGCCATCAGTCCGGGCGGGGATCAAGAGACCCAGTACTTC.

V is TRBV19 and J is TRBJ2-1, with 9 nucleotides matching TRBD2. There are 15 residues in the CDR3. After removal of 7 bases from V and 0 bases from J, the junction contained 4 bases not matched to a gene. In germline, CDR1 is LNHDA, CDR2 SQIVND (reference sequence). CDR3 sequence reads: CASTSGDSSYNEQFF. In DNA form, the CDR3 reads TGTGCCAGTACTAGCGGGGACAGCTCCTACAATGAGCAGTTCTTC.

This chain links TRBV10-3 with TRBJ2-3, with 8 bases aligning to TRBD2. V lost 6 bases to trimming and J lost 4 bases; unmatched junction nucleotides: 9. Germline V CDR1 and CDR2: ENHRY, SYGVKD. CDR3 length: 15 residues. The CDR3 region is CAIRGGGGSADTQYF. CDR3 DNA: TGTGCCATCAGGGGTGGCGGGGGGAGCGCAGATACGCAGTATTTT.

As to this clone: Germline and junction disagree at one end, which may indicate a read error. The genes are TRBV5-1 and TRBJ2-1; D possibly corresponds to TRBD1 (5 bases). CDR1 SGHRS and CDR2 YFSETQ come from the germline V gene. CDR3 length: 15 residues. DNA for the CDR3: TGCGCCAGCAGCTTGGACAGGAGCTCCTACAATGAGCAGCTCTTC. Translating it yields CASSLDRSSYNEQLF.

V usage is TRBV9 and J usage is TRBJ2-3, with 12 bases identical to TRBD2. V trimming: 7 bases; J trimming: 0 bases; junction bases outside the gene matches: 12. The CDR3 spans 18 residues. CDR1 SGDLS and CDR2 YYNGEE come from the germline V gene. The CDR3: CASSLGASGGESTDTQYF. The CDR3 region has the DNA TGTGCCAGCTCACTGGGGGCTAGCGGGGGGGAAAGCACAGATACGCAGTATTTT.

J is TRBJ2-7 and V is TRBV29-1; 8 bases are shared with TRBD2. Unmatched junction bases numbered 6, after V lost 2 bases and J lost 0 bases. Germline V gives CDR1 SQVTM, CDR2 ANQGSEA. The CDR3 has 15 amino acids. The CDR3 loop is CSVELRLANSYEQYF. DNA for the CDR3: TGCAGCGTTGAATTGCGACTAGCGAACTCCTACGAGCAGTACTTC.

The V and J genes are TRBV6-5 and TRBJ2-5; D unclear. V was cut by 4 bases and J by 1 base, with 13 bases left in between. Germline V lookup: CDR1 MNHEY, CDR2 SVGAGI. This CDR3 comprises 15 residues. The chain's CDR3 is CASSSNWARQETQYF. In DNA, the CDR3 is TGTGCCAGCAGTTCCAATTGGGCCCGCCAAGAGACCCAGTACTTC.

V gene TRBV30 combines with J gene TRBJ1-2, with D maybe TRBD1 (5 bases). This CDR3 has 14 residues. In germline, CDR1 is GTSNPN, CDR2 SVGIG (reference sequence). Trimming pared 3 bases from V and 5 bases from J, leaving 16 bases between. CDR3 sequence reads: CAWSQAGRGYGYTF. The DNA of the CDR3 is TGTGCCTGGAGCCAGGCCGGGAGGGGTTATGGCTACACCTTC. Supplemented by reference TRBV30 and TRBJ1-2, the full variable domain reads SQTIHQWPATLVQPVGSPLSLECTVEGTSNPNLYWYRQAAGRGLQLLFYSVGIGQISSEVPQNLSASRPQDRQFILSSKKLLLSDSGFYLCAWSQAGRGYGYTFGSGTRLTVV.

V gene TRBV30 combines with J gene TRBJ2-3; the match to TRBD2 covers 10 bases. V dropped 2 bases and J dropped 2; count of bases not matched to a gene: 7. Germline CDR1 GTSNPN, CDR2 SVGIG (reference sequence). This CDR3 contains 16 residues. The CDR3 here is CAWSPLLAGSTDTQYF. The CDR3 DNA is TGTGCCTGGAGTCCCTTACTAGCGGGGTCCACAGATACGCAGTATTTT.

A note on this clone: Other DNA sequences in this sample translate to the same CDR3. V and J are TRBV28 and TRBJ2-3; TRBD2 agrees at 8 bases. From germline, CDR1 is MDHEN and CDR2 SYDVKM. The ends lost 5 bases at V and 3 bases at J; junction bases unmatched: 1. The CDR3 extends over 13 amino acids. CDR3 loop: CASSPGGTDTQYF. CDR3 coding DNA: TGTGCCAGCAGTCCGGGGGGGACAGATACGCAGTATTTT.

The chain has TRBV7-9 and TRBJ2-1; D may be TRBD1 (6 bases). From germline, CDR1 is SEHNR and CDR2 FQNEAQ (reference sequence). The CDR3 totals 14 residues. V was shortened by 7 bases and J by 5 bases, with 15 bases between the two germline ends. This chain's CDR3 is CASTLGGPDNEQFF. DNA of the CDR3: TGTGCCAGCACACTAGGGGGTCCCGACAATGAGCAGTTCTTC. Full variable domain (outside the CDR3, taken from reference TRBV7-9 and TRBJ2-1): DTGVSQNPRHKITKRGQNVTFRCDPISEHNRLYWYRQTLGQGPEFLTYFQNEAQLEKSRLLSDRFSAERPKGSFSTLEIQRTEQGDSAMYLCASTLGGPDNEQFFGPGTRLTVL.

This clone was observed once. V and J are TRBV9 and TRBJ2-5, with a possible D match to TRBD2 (6 bases). V dropped 2 bases and J dropped 4 bases, with 9 bases sitting between them. This CDR3 is 13 amino acids long. From germline, CDR1 is SGDLS and CDR2 YYNGEE. The CDR3 DNA sequence: TGTGCCAGCAGCGTGGGACTCACAGAGACCCAGTACTTC. It codes for CASSVGLTETQYF. Looking up the rest from reference TRBV9 and TRBJ2-5 gives the full variable domain: DSGVTQTPKHLITATGQRVTLRCSPRSGDLSVYWYQQSLDQGLQFLIQYYNGEERAKGNILERFSAQQFPDLHSELNLSSLELGDSALYFCASSVGLTETQYFGPGTRLLVL.

V is TRBV15 and J is TRBJ2-3; 7 bases align to TRBD1. V was clipped by 8 bases and J by 4 bases; unmatched bases: 15. The CDR3 extends over 16 amino acids. Germline CDR1 LNHNV, CDR2 YYDKDF (reference sequence). Here the CDR3 DNA reads TGTGCCACCCGTAAGGGGGCAGGGGAAGGGTCAGATACGCAGTATTTT. Amino acid sequence: CATRKGAGEGSDTQYF.

V usage is TRBV19 and J usage is TRBJ1-5; D is uncertain. The V end lost 6 bases, the J end lost 3 bases, and 15 bases lay between the germline ends. The CDR3 sequence is 15 residues long. The germline V gene encodes CDR1 LNHDA and CDR2 SQIVND (reference sequence). The CDR3 is CASRTQSTPNQPQHF. CDR3 nucleotides: TGTGCCAGTAGGACTCAGTCCACCCCCAATCAGCCCCAGCATTTT.

The chain uses TRBV2 and TRBJ2-5, with 12 bases matching TRBD2. This CDR3 is built from 16 residues. The germline gives CDR1 SNHLY, CDR2 FYNNEI. Losses at the gene ends were 6 bases for V and 3 bases for J; bases not matched to a gene: 8. This chain's CDR3 is CASSDRLAGDEETQYF. The CDR3 bases are TGTGCCAGCAGCGACCGACTAGCGGGGGACGAAGAGACCCAGTACTTC. The entire variable domain, with the rest obtained from reference TRBV2 and TRBJ2-5, is as follows: EPEVTQTPSHQVTQMGQEVILRCVPISNHLYFYWYRQILGQKVEFLVSFYNNEISEKSEIFDDQFSVERPDGSNFTLKIRSTKLEDSAMYFCASSDRLAGDEETQYFGPGTRLLVL.

The genes are TRBV19 and TRBJ1-1; 7 nucleotides agree with TRBD1. CDR3 size: 19 residues. The V gene end was trimmed by 3 bases and the J gene end by 3 bases; junction bases not matched to a gene: 19. Germline lookup yields CDR1 LNHDA and CDR2 SQIVND (reference sequence). The CDR3 DNA is TGTGCCAGTAGTATGCTTCCGGTTCGATCACAGGGGACAGACACTGAAGCTTTCTTT. Protein: CASSMLPVRSQGTDTEAFF.

The chain is built from TRBV2 and TRBJ1-1, with D unclear. CDR1 and CDR2 (germline): SNHLY, FYNNEI. Between the trimmed V and J ends, which lost 2 bases and 1 base, there was a span of 11 bases. The CDR3 extends over 15 amino acids. The CDR3 sequence is CASSESAASNTEAFF. The CDR3 bases are TGTGCCAGCAGTGAATCCGCGGCCTCGAACACTGAAGCTTTCTTT.

The chain is built from TRBV28 and TRBJ1-1, with a tentative D call TRBD1 (5 bases). CDR3 size: 15 residues. V shed 5 bases and J shed 0 bases, with 13 bases lying between them. Germline assignment: CDR1 MDHEN and CDR2 SYDVKM. The CDR3 reads CASSQRAGMNTEAFF. Written as DNA, the CDR3 is TGTGCCAGCAGTCAAAGGGCAGGGATGAACACTGAAGCTTTCTTT.

This clone was seen only a few times. One junction end disagrees with the germline gene, perhaps due to a read error. This chain links TRBV5-5 with TRBJ1-1, with 7 bases aligning to TRBD1. The CDR3 extends over 14 amino acids. The germline gives CDR1 SGHKS, CDR2 YYEKEE (reference sequence). In DNA form, the CDR3 reads TGTGCCAGCACCTTGACAGGGACGAACACTGAAGCTTTCTTT. It codes for CASTLTGTNTEAFF.

The chain carries TRBV4-3 and TRBJ2-7; D gene uncertain. The CDR3 runs 16 residues. The V end was cut by 0 bases, the J end by 2 bases, with 14 bases between. Germline CDR1 reads LGHNA; CDR2 reads YSLEER. CDR3 bases: TGCGCCAGCAGCCAAGATCTAACCAACCCAACCTACGAGCAGTACTTC. Its translation: CASSQDLTNPTYEQYF.

The gene calls are TRBV25-1 and TRBJ1-2; unclear D gene. CDR3 size: 12 residues. V lost 5 bases and J lost 2, with 6 bases in between. Looked up from germline, CDR1 is MGHDK and CDR2 is SYGVNS. The CDR3 region has the DNA TGTGCCAGCAGTTTTCAAAACTATGGCTACACCTTC. Protein product: CASSFQNYGYTF.

The chain carries TRBV15 and TRBJ1-4; unclear D gene. Germline CDR1 reads LNHNV; CDR2 reads YYDKDF (reference sequence). Trimming removed 5 bases from V and 4 bases from J, with 14 bases in between. The CDR3 sequence is 15 residues long. The CDR3 nucleotides are TGTGCCACCAGCTCTCCACCCCAGGATAATGAAAAACTGTTTTTT. This encodes CATSSPPQDNEKLFF.

The rearrangement links TRBV4-1 to TRBJ2-1, with 7 bases that match TRBD1. This CDR3 comprises 13 residues. After removal of 0 bases from V and 15 bases from J, the junction contained 8 bases not matched to a gene. Germline loops: CDR1 MGHRA, CDR2 YSYEKL. The CDR3 DNA is TGCGCCAGCAGCCAAGAGACAGGGTTTAGCGCGTTCTTC. Amino acid sequence: CASSQETGFSAFF.

This clone has only a few counts. The chain uses TRBV27 and TRBJ1-2; D may be TRBD1 (6 bases). The germline gives CDR1 MNHEY, CDR2 SMNVEV (reference sequence). The CDR3 spans 13 residues. V was cut by 3 bases and J by 8 bases, with 13 bases left in between. The CDR3 nucleotides are TGTGCCAGCAGTTTCTCAGGGGTCGGGGGCTACACCTTC. Translated, it gives CASSFSGVGGYTF.

V gene TRBV28 combines with J gene TRBJ2-7; 7 bases line up with TRBD2. The germline gives CDR1 MDHEN, CDR2 SYDVKM. Unmatched junction bases numbered 7, after V lost 5 bases and J lost 6 bases. The CDR3 contains 13 residues. CDR3 protein: CASSPLANGEQYF. DNA of the CDR3: TGTGCCAGCAGTCCACTAGCGAACGGCGAGCAGTACTTC.

The chain joins TRBV7-2 to TRBJ1-1; D possibly corresponds to TRBD1 (6 bases). The length of the CDR3 is 12 residues. The ends were cut back, 8 bases at V and 5 bases at J, with 12 bases in the middle. Germline lookup yields CDR1 SGHTA and CDR2 FQGNSA. CDR3 region: CASSEGGTEAFF. The CDR3 DNA follows: TGTGCCAGCTCCGAAGGGGGTACTGAAGCTTTCTTT.

The CDR3 protein is CASSYQTLTAGNTIYF. CDR3 sequence (DNA): TGTGCCAGCAGCTATCAAACTTTAACAGCCGGAAACACCATATATTTT. The chain is built from TRBV7-2 and TRBJ1-3, with D uncertain. The germline CDR1 and CDR2 sequences are SGHTA and FQGNSA. The CDR3 totals 16 residues. Trimming removed 4 bases from V and 4 bases from J, with 17 bases in between.

This clone was seen only a few times. The chain is built from TRBV7-2 and TRBJ1-5; D is ambiguous. Trimming cost V 7 bases and J 7 bases, with 23 bases left between them. The CDR3 is 16 amino acids. Germline values: CDR1 SGHTA, CDR2 FQGNSA. CDR3 region: CASTYGSGPKDQPQHF. The CDR3 DNA sequence: TGTGCCAGCACCTACGGCTCGGGTCCTAAAGACCAGCCCCAGCATTTT.

The gene calls are TRBV7-9 and TRBJ2-1; 8 nucleotides match TRBD1. The germline CDR1 and CDR2 sequences are SEHNR and FQNEAQ (reference sequence). This CDR3 spans 15 amino acids. Trimming removed 1 base from V and 7 bases from J; junction bases left unmatched: 6. In DNA form, the CDR3 reads TGTGCCAGCAGCTTAGGCCGGACAGGGAAAAATGAGCAGTTCTTC. Translating it yields CASSLGRTGKNEQFF.